Each of the 22 T cell receptor beta chains below was sequenced from the same sample in a study of neurological immune-mediated disorders. The sample's time point: longitudinal time-point 2. TCRdb re-derived calls from the 5' RACE reads in MiXCR, one entry per CDR3 protein. The sample lists approximately 89,000 distinct CDR3 sequences; around 14% were seen once. Sequencing input: PBMCs. These receptors all come from a female donor with HTLV-1-associated myelopathy (HAM/TSP).

Many counts were recorded for this clonotype. The chain is built from TRBV12-3 or TRBV12-4 and TRBJ2-3; 8 bases fit TRBD2. This CDR3 comprises 15 residues. Trimming removed 3 bases from V and 2 bases from J; junction bases left unmatched: 4. The CDR3 coding sequence is TGTGCCAGCAGTTTGGCGGGGGGAGCCACAGATACGCAGTATTTT. It is translated as CASSLAGGATDTQYF.

This clonotype was seen many times. The chain couples TRBV29-1 to TRBJ2-2; D is possibly TRBD1 (5 bases). In germline, CDR1 is SQVTM, CDR2 ANQGSEA. The V and J ends lost 8 bases and 1 base respectively, with 8 bases between them. The CDR3 spans 12 residues. The CDR3 sequence: CSFRGNTGELFF. The CDR3 nucleotides are TGCAGCTTTAGGGGGAACACCGGGGAGCTGTTTTTT.

This clonotype was picked up a small number of times. The chain joins TRBV15 to TRBJ2-7, with 8 bases matching TRBD1. Germline V CDR1 and CDR2: LNHNV, YYDKDF (reference sequence). CDR3 length: 16 amino acids. Trimming removed 2 bases from V and 3 bases from J; junction bases left unmatched: 9. The CDR3 loop is CATSRQDRALIYEQYF. DNA for the CDR3: TGTGCCACCAGCAGACAGGACAGGGCCCTCATCTACGAGCAGTACTTC.

This clonotype showed up many times. V and J are TRBV5-1 and TRBJ2-5; D gene unclear. The germline V gene encodes CDR1 SGHRS and CDR2 YFSETQ. The CDR3 is 15 amino acids. V lost 0 bases and J 5 bases, leaving 14 bases between the germline ends. This CDR3 is CASSLADPRDETQYF. The CDR3 nucleotides are TGCGCCAGCAGCTTGGCAGATCCACGCGACGAGACCCAGTACTTC.

This clonotype appeared many times. This chain joins TRBV5-1 and TRBJ2-2; TRBD2 aligns across 12 bases. Per the germline V gene, CDR1 is SGHRS and CDR2 is YFSETQ. CDR3 size: 16 residues. The trim removed 4 bases at V and 1 base at J, leaving 2 bases unmatched. The CDR3 region is CASSLGLAGNTGELFF. CDR3 bases: TGCGCCAGCAGCCTGGGACTAGCGGGGAACACCGGGGAGCTGTTTTTT.

A note on this clonotype: One base away lies a much larger clone, so this may be a sequencing read error. The CDR3 carries no conserved terminal phenylalanine or tryptophan, so it likely arises from a read error. The CDR3 bases are TGCGCCAGCAGCTTGGGACAGGGAGACTACACCTTA. This sequence encodes CASSLGQGDYTL. The chain links TRBV5-1 to TRBJ1-2; 7 bases agree with TRBD1. There are 12 residues in the CDR3. Trimming took 0 bases from V and 10 from J; bases not matched to a gene: 3. CDR1 and CDR2 (germline): SGHRS, YFSETQ.

In this sample, this clonotype turned up many times. The chain recombines TRBV5-1 with TRBJ1-4; 7 bases align to TRBD1. Germline trimming cut 4 bases from V and 7 bases from J; bases unmatched to any gene: 4. The CDR3 contains 13 residues. The germline V gene encodes CDR1 SGHRS and CDR2 YFSETQ. The DNA for the CDR3 is TGCGCCAGCAGCAGGGACAGCATTGAAAAACTGTTTTTT. It encodes CASSRDSIEKLFF. The entire variable domain, with the rest obtained from reference TRBV5-1 and TRBJ1-4, is as follows: KAGVTQTPRYLIKTRGQQVTLSCSPISGHRSVSWYQQTPGQGLQFLFEYFSETQRNKGNFPGRFSGRQFSNSRSEMNVSTLELGDSALYLCASSRDSIEKLFFGSGTQLSVL.

This clonotype has ten or more counts. This sequence joins TRBV18 and TRBJ2-7, with D perhaps given as TRBD1 or TRBD2 (5 bases each). The CDR3 sequence is 14 residues long. Trimming shortened V by 3 bases and J by 1 base, and 10 bases separated the two germline ends. Germline CDR1 and CDR2: KGHSH and LQKENI. The CDR3 coding sequence is TGTGCCAGCTCACCCCCGGGACCTTCCTACGAGCAGTACTTC. This encodes CASSPPGPSYEQYF. The full variable domain, with the rest looked up from reference TRBV18 and TRBJ2-7, is NAGVMQNPRHLVRRRGQEARLRCSPMKGHSHVYWYRQLPEEGLKFMVYLQKENIIDESGMPKERFSAEFPKEGPSILRIQQVVRGDSAAYFCASSPPGPSYEQYFGPGTRLTVT.

The genes are TRBV6-1 and TRBJ2-3; possible D gene TRBD1, 6 bases. Trimming stripped 6 bases from V and 2 bases from J, with 15 bases between. Looked up from germline, CDR1 is MNHNS and CDR2 is SASEGT. This CDR3 is built from 15 residues. CDR3 nucleotides: TGTGCCAGCAGCGGGAAGGGGGTTCCCACAGATACGCAGTATTTT. This sequence encodes CASSGKGVPTDTQYF.

This clonotype was seen many times. The chain combines TRBV5-1 with TRBJ1-6, with a weak D call TRBD1 (6 bases). The CDR3 runs 16 residues. Germline CDR1 is SGHRS and CDR2 is YFSETQ. With 4 bases removed from V and 8 bases from J, the gap between germline ends came to 19 bases. In DNA, the CDR3 is TGCGCCAGCAGCAGGCTTGACGGGGGCGGGGATTCACCCCTCCACTTT. This sequence encodes CASSRLDGGGDSPLHF.

This clonotype was observed at least ten times. The rearrangement joins TRBV5-1 to TRBJ2-1; D gene ambiguous. V was pared by 5 bases and J by 6 bases, with 21 bases between. Germline values: CDR1 SGHRS, CDR2 YFSETQ. The length of the CDR3 is 16 residues. This CDR3 is CASRGLAGPGSNEQFF. Here the CDR3 DNA reads TGCGCCAGCAGAGGGTTAGCTGGCCCCGGCTCCAATGAGCAGTTCTTC.

The chain couples TRBV3-1 to TRBJ2-3; TRBD2 agrees at 7 bases. V shed 4 bases, J shed 1 base, and the junction held 11 bases outside the gene matches. Germline loops: CDR1 LGHDT, CDR2 YNNKEL (reference sequence). The CDR3 is 17 amino acids. The CDR3 coding sequence is TGTGCCAGCAGCCCTATATCGGGGGGTGAAGGCACAGATACGCAGTATTTT. This translates into CASSPISGGEGTDTQYF.

This clonotype was observed many times. This sequence joins TRBV5-1 and TRBJ2-5, with 11 bases fitting TRBD1. J gave up 5 bases and V 4 bases, and 10 bases lay outside the gene matches. The germline V gene has CDR1 SGHRS and CDR2 YFSETQ. The CDR3 sequence is 16 residues long. The CDR3 sequence is CASSSFPGQGGETQYF. DNA of the CDR3: TGCGCCAGCAGCAGCTTTCCGGGACAGGGGGGGGAGACCCAGTACTTC. Full variable domain (outside the CDR3, taken from reference TRBV5-1 and TRBJ2-5): KAGVTQTPRYLIKTRGQQVTLSCSPISGHRSVSWYQQTPGQGLQFLFEYFSETQRNKGNFPGRFSGRQFSNSRSEMNVSTLELGDSALYLCASSSFPGQGGETQYFGPGTRLLVL.

This clonotype has a count of ten or more. The chain links TRBV7-2 to TRBJ2-7; D is unclear. The germline gives CDR1 SGHTA, CDR2 FQGNSA. This CDR3 is 12 amino acids long. The V end was cut by 2 bases, the J end by 6 bases, with 8 bases between. The CDR3 protein is CASSLSGFEQYF. For the CDR3, the DNA is TGTGCCAGCAGCTTATCGGGTTTCGAGCAGTACTTC.

The sample holds many counts of this clonotype. The rearrangement links TRBV11-2 to TRBJ2-3, with 11 bases fitting TRBD1. Germline lookup yields CDR1 SGHAT and CDR2 FQNNGV. V trimming: 4 bases; J trimming: 6 bases; junction bases outside the gene matches: 12. CDR3 length: 17 residues. DNA for the CDR3: TGTGCCAGCAGCTCAAAAGGAGGACAGGGGGCAGGGGATACGCAGTATTTT. Its translation: CASSSKGGQGAGDTQYF. The entire variable domain, with the rest obtained from reference TRBV11-2 and TRBJ2-3, is as follows: EAGVAQSPRYKIIEKRQSVAFWCNPISGHATLYWYQQILGQGPKLLIQFQNNGVVDDSQLPKDRFSAERLKGVDSTLKIQPAKLEDSAVYLCASSSKGGQGAGDTQYFGPGTRLTVL.

This clonotype has a count of ten or more. The chain recombines TRBV10-3 with TRBJ1-1, with D possibly being TRBD1 (5 bases). This CDR3 is 15 amino acids long. V was clipped by 0 bases and J by 0 bases, with 8 bases between them. The germline CDR1 and CDR2 sequences are ENHRY and SYGVKD. The CDR3 spells CAISESVRVNTEAFF. The CDR3 nucleotides are TGTGCCATCAGTGAGTCCGTCAGGGTGAACACTGAAGCTTTCTTT.

This clonotype has a count of ten or more. This sequence joins TRBV5-1 and TRBJ2-7; TRBD2 aligns across 13 bases. The CDR3 has 16 residues. CDR1 is SGHRS, CDR2 YFSETQ, per germline. V trimming: 4 bases; J trimming: 7 bases; junction bases outside the gene matches: 11. The CDR3 sequence is CASSTETSGGAGEQYF. CDR3 bases: TGCGCCAGCAGCACCGAAACTAGCGGGGGGGCCGGGGAGCAGTACTTC. Using reference TRBV5-1 and TRBJ2-7 for the parts outside the CDR3, the full variable domain is KAGVTQTPRYLIKTRGQQVTLSCSPISGHRSVSWYQQTPGQGLQFLFEYFSETQRNKGNFPGRFSGRQFSNSRSEMNVSTLELGDSALYLCASSTETSGGAGEQYFGPGTRLTVT.

To note about this clonotype: One junction end does not reproduce the germline sequence, and a read error may be involved. This rearrangement joins TRBV19 to TRBJ2-1, with D possibly TRBD2 on 7 matching bases. Germline CDR1 is LNHDA and CDR2 is SQIVND (reference sequence). This CDR3 contains 14 residues. Here the CDR3 DNA reads TGTTCCAGTAGCGGACTAGTGGGGGGGCGAGAGCAGTTCTTC. It encodes CSSSGLVGGREQFF.

This clonotype was seen ten or more times. V is TRBV6-6 and J is TRBJ2-3; D possibly uses TRBD1 or TRBD2 (6 bases each). V lost 8 bases, J lost 4 bases, and 13 bases lay in between. The CDR3 loop spans 13 amino acids. Germline lookup yields CDR1 MNHNY and CDR2 SVGAGI (reference sequence). The DNA of the CDR3 is TGTGCCAGCGTCAAGGGGGGTGCAGATACGCAGTATTTT. It encodes CASVKGGADTQYF.

This clonotype was seen many times. The CDR3 protein is CSARLLAGGPNLTDTQYF. CDR3 sequence (DNA): TGCAGTGCTAGGTTACTAGCGGGGGGGCCTAATTTGACAGATACGCAGTATTTT. The chain has TRBV20-1 and TRBJ2-3; TRBD2 matches 13 bases. The germline gives CDR1 DFQATT, CDR2 SNEGSKA (reference sequence). The CDR3 contains 18 residues. Losses at the gene ends were 3 bases for V and 3 bases for J; bases not matched to a gene: 12.

In this sample, this clonotype turned up a few times. The J gene is TRBJ1-1, the V gene TRBV12-3 or TRBV12-4, with D tentatively TRBD1 (5 bases). This CDR3 has 13 residues. V dropped 5 bases and J dropped 6 bases, with 13 bases sitting between them. The DNA of the CDR3 is TGTGCCAGCAGTCCCCAGGGAAGGGCTGAAGCTTTCTTT. Translated: CASSPQGRAEAFF.

This clonotype was observed at least ten times. This chain uses TRBV7-3 with TRBJ2-1; 10 bases are a match to TRBD2. In germline, CDR1 is SGHTA, CDR2 FQGTGA. V was clipped by 2 bases and J by 2 bases; unmatched bases: 6. The CDR3 has 17 amino acids. This CDR3 is CASSLSSGGPPYNEQFF. In DNA form, the CDR3 reads TGTGCCAGCAGCTTATCTAGCGGGGGTCCCCCCTACAATGAGCAGTTCTTC.